The 22 T cell receptor beta chains below all came from one sample that was sequenced in a study of identical twins. TCRdb recomputed calls from the 5' RACE reads with MiXCR, one row per CDR3 protein. The sample carries about 530,000 distinct CDR3 sequences, approximately 20% recorded once. The same sample was also used in a study of yellow fever vaccine responses in identical twins.

Sequenced sample: CD4+ T cells sorted from blood. Receptors were obtained from a woman aged 18-29 years in good health.

CDR3 residues: CAIRGAGGGSYNEQFF. Here the CDR3 DNA reads TGTGCCATCAGAGGAGCGGGGGGAGGGTCCTACAATGAGCAGTTCTTC. The V and J genes are TRBV10-3 and TRBJ2-1, with 9 bases fitting TRBD2. J gave up 1 base and V 6 bases, and 7 bases lay outside the gene matches. Germline loops: CDR1 ENHRY, CDR2 SYGVKD. The CDR3 spans 16 residues.

The table lists this clonotype with a few counts. The gene calls are TRBV11-3 and TRBJ2-1, with D possibly matching TRBD2 (6 bases). The CDR3 is 17 residues long. V was cut by 6 bases and J by 8 bases, with 26 bases left in between. Germline V gene lookup returns CDR1 SGHNT and CDR2 YENEEA. In DNA, the CDR3 is TGTGCCAGCAGTTCTACGCCACGGAGGGGCCGGAGCGATGAGCAGTTCTTC. Translation: CASSSTPRRGRSDEQFF.

The sample holds a few counts of this clonotype. CDR3 nucleotide sequence: TGCGCCAGCAGCCAACTTAGCCGGGATACGCAGTATTTT. It specifies CASSQLSRDTQYF. This rearrangement joins TRBV4-1 to TRBJ2-3; D call uncertain. The CDR3 contains 13 residues. Germline lookup yields CDR1 MGHRA and CDR2 YSYEKL. The germline V and J ends were trimmed by 2 bases and 6 bases, with 9 bases remaining between them.

This clonotype was recorded a few times. J is TRBJ2-1 and V is TRBV15; D ambiguous. Germline V gene sequence: CDR1 LNHNV, CDR2 YYDKDF (reference sequence). The CDR3 has 13 residues. Trimming stripped 1 base from V and 6 bases from J, with 7 bases between. CDR3: CATSRAERNEQFF. The CDR3 DNA is TGTGCCACCAGCAGAGCGGAGCGCAATGAGCAGTTCTTC.

This clonotype was observed a handful of times. The chain is built from TRBV7-2 and TRBJ2-2, with 9 bases matching TRBD2. The CDR3 sequence is 15 residues long. Germline lookup yields CDR1 SGHTA and CDR2 FQGNSA. V trimming: 5 bases; J trimming: 5 bases; junction bases outside the gene matches: 6. The CDR3, as DNA: TGTGCCAGCAGCCCTAGCGGGGTCGGAACCGGGGAGCTGTTTTTT. Its protein product is CASSPSGVGTGELFF.

This clonotype was found a few times. V usage is TRBV6-1 and J usage is TRBJ2-2, with a tentative D call TRBD2 (6 bases). The germline CDR1 and CDR2 sequences are MNHNS and SASEGT. The CDR3 has 14 residues. Trimming removed 3 bases at V and 4 bases at J, with 9 bases between. CDR3 nucleotide sequence: TGTGCCAGCAGTGACCGGGGGACCACCGGGGAGCTGTTTTTT. As protein: CASSDRGTTGELFF.

This clonotype came up a few times. The chain is built from TRBV7-9 and TRBJ2-5; D gene ambiguous. Germline V gene lookup returns CDR1 SEHNR and CDR2 FQNEAQ (reference sequence). CDR3 length: 11 residues. The V gene lost 5 bases and the J gene lost 4 bases, with 5 bases spanning the gap. In DNA form, the CDR3 reads TGTGCCAGCAGCGCCTCAGAGACCCAGTACTTC. Its translation is CASSASETQYF.

This clonotype has ten or more counts. The chain joins TRBV19 to TRBJ1-2; D is possibly TRBD1 (5 bases). Trimming removed 7 bases at V and 3 bases at J, with 15 bases between. CDR1 is LNHDA, CDR2 SQIVND, per germline (reference sequence). The CDR3 extends over 14 amino acids. In DNA form, the CDR3 reads TGTGCCAGTACCAACCTCCAGGGCTACTATGGCTACACCTTC. As protein: CASTNLQGYYGYTF.

The chain is built from TRBV7-3 and TRBJ2-1; TRBD2 matches at 12 bases. This CDR3 spans 20 amino acids. Germline V gene sequence: CDR1 SGHTA, CDR2 FQGTGA. Germline trimming cut 4 bases from V and 0 bases from J; bases unmatched to any gene: 13. CDR3 region: CASSSSGTSGQKSSYNEQFF. CDR3 nucleotides: TGTGCCAGCAGCTCTTCCGGGACTAGCGGGCAGAAGAGCTCCTACAATGAGCAGTTCTTC.

This clonotype was seen a handful of times. This rearrangement joins TRBV7-6 to TRBJ2-1; 7 bases fit TRBD1. CDR3 length: 16 residues. J was trimmed by 4 bases and V by 4 bases; bases with no gene match: 10. Germline V gene data show CDR1 as SGHVS and CDR2 as FNYEAQ. The CDR3 sequence is CASSSTTGAAYNEQFF. The DNA of the CDR3 is TGTGCCAGCAGCTCTACCACAGGGGCCGCATACAATGAGCAGTTCTTC.

This chain connects TRBV11-2 to TRBJ2-1; 15 bases line up with TRBD2. The CDR3 loop spans 14 amino acids. Germline-derived CDR1 and CDR2 are SGHAT and FQNNGV. The trim removed 0 bases at V and 15 bases at J, leaving 3 bases unmatched. CDR3 nucleotides: TGTGCCAGCAGCTTAGATCGGGGACTAGCGGGAGGGTTCTTC. It translates to CASSLDRGLAGGFF.

The CDR3 sequence is CSAPRGGGHSTDTQYF. The DNA of the CDR3 is TGCAGTGCCCCCCGGGGCGGGGGCCATTCCACAGATACGCAGTATTTT. The chain links TRBV20-1 to TRBJ2-3; TRBD2 might be the D (7 bases). Germline CDR1 is DFQATT and CDR2 is SNEGSKA (reference sequence). The CDR3 covers 16 residues. Trimming took 6 bases from V and 2 from J, leaving 21 bases between them.

Many counts were recorded for this clonotype. The V and J genes are TRBV12-3 or TRBV12-4 and TRBJ2-5; tentative D call: TRBD2 (5 bases). V shed 4 bases and J shed 5 bases, with 14 bases lying between them. The CDR3 sequence is 14 residues long. The CDR3, as DNA: TGTGCCAGCAGTTCCGGGGTTGGCCGGGAGACCCAGTACTTC. The encoded protein is CASSSGVGRETQYF.

This clonotype was seen many times. The V call is TRBV7-9, the J call TRBJ2-3; D is perhaps TRBD1 (5 bases). This CDR3 is 13 amino acids long. V gave up 3 bases and J gave up 3 bases, with 7 bases separating them. Germline lookup yields CDR1 SEHNR and CDR2 FQNEAQ (reference sequence). DNA for the CDR3: TGTGCCAGCAGCTTCAGGGATACAGATACGCAGTATTTT. Its protein is CASSFRDTDTQYF.

This clonotype was found a few times. This sequence joins TRBV20-1 and TRBJ2-2; the D gene could be TRBD1 or TRBD2 (5 bases each). The CDR3 contains 15 residues. The germline V and J ends were trimmed by 3 bases and 0 bases, with 11 bases remaining between them. Germline V lookup: CDR1 DFQATT, CDR2 SNEGSKA (reference sequence). CDR3 DNA sequence: TGCAGTGCTAGTCGACGGGGCGCGAACACCGGGGAGCTGTTTTTT. This encodes CSASRRGANTGELFF.

This chain joins TRBV27 and TRBJ2-5, with D possibly being TRBD2 (6 bases). The CDR3 consists of 14 residues. The V and J ends lost 5 bases and 1 base respectively, with 11 bases between them. CDR1 is MNHEY and CDR2 is SMNVEV in the germline V gene (reference sequence). CDR3 protein: CASSVADPQETQYF. The CDR3 DNA reads TGTGCCAGCAGTGTAGCGGACCCCCAAGAGACCCAGTACTTC.

This clonotype has ten or more counts. The chain combines TRBV20-1 with TRBJ2-4; D remains ambiguous. Trimming cost V 2 bases and J 0 bases, with 5 bases left between them. The V gene's germline CDR1 is DFQATT and CDR2 SNEGSKA (reference sequence). The CDR3 totals 13 residues. Here the CDR3 DNA reads TGCAGTGCTAGATTGCTAGCCAAAAACATTCAGTACTTC. Translation gives CSARLLAKNIQYF.

The chain uses TRBV20-1 and TRBJ2-2; 7 positions match TRBD1. The CDR3 totals 13 residues. Germline V gene sequence: CDR1 DFQATT, CDR2 SNEGSKA (reference sequence). V lost 3 bases, J lost 6 bases, and 4 bases stayed unmatched. The CDR3 nucleotides read TGCAGTGCTAGCAGACAGGGTTCCGGGGAGCTGTTTTTT. Translated: CSASRQGSGELFF.

This clonotype was counted ten times or more. The genes are TRBV6-5 and TRBJ2-7; D call uncertain. The CDR3 runs 14 residues. Deletions cut 2 bases from V and 2 bases from J, with 10 bases between. In germline, CDR1 is MNHEY, CDR2 SVGAGI. CDR3 nucleotide sequence: TGTGCCAGCAGTTACGTCGGAAGCACCTACGAGCAGTACTTC. Its translation: CASSYVGSTYEQYF.

This chain uses TRBV2 with TRBJ2-1; 7 positions agree with TRBD1. The germline V gene encodes CDR1 SNHLY and CDR2 FYNNEI. V dropped 5 bases and J dropped 7; count of bases not matched to a gene: 11. The CDR3 sequence is 15 residues long. The CDR3 is CASSYQTGSGNEQFF. The CDR3, as DNA: TGTGCCAGCAGTTACCAGACAGGGTCGGGGAATGAGCAGTTCTTC.

The chain combines TRBV5-6 with TRBJ1-4; TRBD1 might be the D (6 bases). Germline CDR1 is SGHDT and CDR2 is YYEEEE. The ends were cut back, 3 bases at V and 8 bases at J, with 14 bases in the middle. This CDR3 region has 14 residues. The CDR3: CASSWRQEGEKLFF. The DNA of the CDR3 is TGTGCCAGCAGCTGGAGACAGGAGGGAGAAAAACTGTTTTTT.

This clonotype appeared a few times. The chain is built from TRBV12-3 or TRBV12-4 and TRBJ2-7; 11 bases are a match to TRBD1. CDR3 length equals 15 residues. The junction had 5 bases not matched to a gene; V was cut back by 4 bases and J by 3 bases. CDR3 sequence: CASSSKGTGGYEQYV. DNA for the CDR3: TGTGCCAGCAGTTCTAAAGGGACAGGGGGCTACGAGCAGTACGTC.